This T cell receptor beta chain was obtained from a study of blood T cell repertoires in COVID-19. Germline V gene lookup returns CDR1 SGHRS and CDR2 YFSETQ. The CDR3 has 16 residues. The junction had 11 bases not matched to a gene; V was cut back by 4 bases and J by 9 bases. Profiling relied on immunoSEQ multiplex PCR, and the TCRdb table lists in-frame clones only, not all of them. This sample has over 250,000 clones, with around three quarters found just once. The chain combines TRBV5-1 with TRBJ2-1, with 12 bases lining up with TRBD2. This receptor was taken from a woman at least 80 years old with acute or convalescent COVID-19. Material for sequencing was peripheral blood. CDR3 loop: CASSPRPGTSGFEQFF. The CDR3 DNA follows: TGCGCCAGCAGCCCACGGCCCGGGACTAGCGGGTTTGAGCAGTTCTTC.